This T cell receptor (beta chain) originates from a study of cytomegalovirus exposure and HLA in healthy donors. The germline gives CDR1 SGHRS, CDR2 YFSETQ. The CDR3 totals 15 residues. The V end was cut by 0 bases, the J end by 4 bases, with 10 bases between. PCR used 60 Vbeta primers and 13 Jbeta primers. TCRdb's copy holds only in-frame clones and misses some; the assay was immunoSEQ multiplex PCR. Among over 150,000 clones listed, about four fifths were seen once. The chain has TRBV5-1 and TRBJ2-2; no clear D. Sequencing was carried out using PBMCs. The TCR sequence derives from a man between 18 and 35 years old in good health and CMV-seronegative. CDR3 sequence (DNA): TGCGCCAGCAGCTTGGGGAATTCGGGCACCGGGGAGCTGTTTTTT. It translates to CASSLGNSGTGELFF. The full variable domain, its missing parts supplied by reference TRBV5-1 and TRBJ2-2, is KAGVTQTPRYLIKTRGQQVTLSCSPISGHRSVSWYQQTPGQGLQFLFEYFSETQRNKGNFPGRFSGRQFSNSRSEMNVSTLELGDSALYLCASSLGNSGTGELFFGEGSRLTVL.